This T cell receptor beta chain was found in a study of blood T cell repertoires in COVID-19 (TCRdb year 2020). As for the study more broadly: Samples from collaborators originated in the United States, Italy and Spain and spanned both the acute and convalescent phases of COVID-19. Where available, HLA class I and class II types were obtained from metadata supplied by the sample provider rather than from assay-based typing. Deeply sampled blood TCRbeta repertoires from subjects exposed to, actively infected with, or recovered from COVID-19 were included in the dataset. The repertoires were released in a freely available public database intended as a resource for research on the immune response to SARS-CoV-2. The prospective study material was composed of cDNA or gDNA derived from T cells, B-cell-depleted T cells, or PBMCs. Sample metadata almost always included a de-identified subject ID, COVID-19 status, age in years and sex. Samples came from the ongoing ImmuneRACE study (first 160 participants) plus 1,254 subjects from 6 global collaborators.

The collaborating institutions used their own protocols to collect whole blood in K2EDTA tubes. Collaborator samples were shipped for TCRbeta analysis as frozen whole blood, isolated PBMCs, or DNA extracted from either sample type. The study at large found these results: The amount of clinical and demographic metadata varied by source and participant and was provided uncurated.

At the junction V is shortened by 3 bases and J by 5 bases; bases outside the gene matches: 8. The CDR3 has 15 amino acids, counting the end cysteine and phenylalanine. Just the 45-base CDR3 DNA is kept, in frame starting at base 1. The germline V gene encodes CDR1 LNHDA and CDR2 SQIVND (reference sequence). TCRbeta CDR3 regions were amplified from genomic DNA by means of the immunoSEQ Assay, a bias-controlled multiplex PCR. The study's own analysis went as follows. Within the assay, amplification of reference gene primers was used to estimate how many nucleated cells each sample contained. To quantify the absolute abundance of each unique TCRbeta CDR3 rearrangement, sequence reads were collapsed and filtered. For each sample, productive Simpson clonality was calculated as the square root of Simpson's diversity index over productive rearrangements. Sourced from immuneACCESS, this table was stored by TCRdb with only in-frame sequences that have V and J called. A share of the clones is absent; for the studies checked, an unresolved V gene accounts for under half, and the remainder has no known explanation. The V and J calls and clone size were taken over from that table, and D and trimming were inferred from the DNA. In this sample the table shows about 62,000 clones, roughly 71% of which occur a single time. Together, the top ten hold about 6% of the sample.

This clone was observed a handful of times. No antigen is known for it. Base qualities are not recorded, but no much larger clone differs from it by a single base. The chain employs TRBV19 and TRBJ1-2, and 8 junction bases match TRBD1. Sequencing was carried out using peripheral blood. This TCR derives from a woman aged 45 to 65 with active or convalescent COVID-19. CDR3 loop: CASSISRGRGYGYTF. The DNA sequence follows: TGTGCCAGTAGTATCAGCAGGGGGCGCGGGTATGGCTACACCTTC.